Presented here are 5 T cell receptor beta chains from one specimen sequenced in a study of breast tumors, draining lymph nodes, adjacent tissues. Axillary draining lymph nodes of breast cancer patients supplied the node samples. TCRdb independently ran MiXCR on the multiplex PCR reads; one entry per CDR3 protein. The repertoire holds about 150,000 distinct CDR3 sequences, with approximately 32% as singletons. Sample: axillary lymph node tissue. The receptors here all came from a female donor with breast cancer. Some clones in this sample may be carry-over from other donors' samples.

This clonotype has at least ten counts. The chain combines TRBV29-1 with TRBJ2-5; 7 bases line up with TRBD2. V was clipped by 4 bases and J by 1 base; unmatched bases: 6. CDR1 is SQVTM and CDR2 is ANQGSEA in the germline V gene. This CDR3 region has 14 residues. CDR3 in DNA: TGCAGCGTTGGCGGGGGACGGCTCCAAGAGACCCAGTACTTC. Translated: CSVGGGRLQETQYF. Complete variable domain (other parts from reference TRBV29-1 and TRBJ2-5): SAVISQKPSRDICQRGTSLTIQCQVDSQVTMMFWYRQQPGQSLTLIATANQGSEATYESGFVIDKFPISRPNLTFSTLTVSNMSPEDSSIYLCSVGGGRLQETQYFGPGTRLLVL.

About this clonotype: This may stem from a read error, because a much larger clone lies one nucleotide away. V is TRBV6-2 or TRBV6-3 and J is TRBJ2-3; 11 bases align to TRBD1. Germline V gene data show CDR1 as MNHEY and CDR2 as SVGEGT. The CDR3 runs to 17 residues. V trimming: 5 bases; J trimming: 1 base; junction bases outside the gene matches: 8. CDR3 amino acids: CASSPGKGQGGTDTQYF. The CDR3 nucleotides read TGTGCCAGCAGTCCCGGGAAGGGACAGGGGGGCACAGATACGCAGTATTTT.

The chain is built from TRBV20-1 and TRBJ2-5, with 8 bases aligning to TRBD1. Trimming cost V 5 bases and J 3 bases; bases outside gene matches: 5. This CDR3 contains 13 residues. The germline CDR1 and CDR2 sequences are DFQATT and SNEGSKA (reference sequence). This CDR3 reads CSALGQGKETQYF. Here the CDR3 DNA reads TGCAGTGCTCTCGGACAGGGAAAAGAGACCCAGTACTTC.

About this clonotype: Because the CDR3 is missing its conserved closing phenylalanine or tryptophan, this is likely a read error. The chain carries TRBV20-1 and TRBJ1-2; 7 bases line up with TRBD1. The CDR3 extends over 14 amino acids. Germline trimming cut 5 bases from V and 0 bases from J; bases unmatched to any gene: 6. Germline-derived CDR1 and CDR2 are DFQATT and SNEGSKA (reference sequence). CDR3 amino acids: CSAGPTGTNYGYTY. The CDR3 region has the DNA TGCAGTGCTGGCCCGACAGGGACTAACTATGGCTACACCTAC.

This clonotype was detected many times. The chain is built from TRBV30 and TRBJ1-6, with TRBD1 identical over 10 bases. CDR3 length: 14 amino acids. From germline, CDR1 is GTSNPN and CDR2 SVGIG (reference sequence). The trim removed 3 bases at V and 9 bases at J, leaving 5 bases unmatched. The CDR3 DNA is TGTGCCTGGAGAAGGGGGACAGGGGCTTCACCCCTCCACTTT. This sequence encodes CAWRRGTGASPLHF.